This TCR beta chain originates from a study of blood T cell repertoires in COVID-19. Turning to the study itself: Samples representing acute and convalescent COVID-19 were sourced from the United States, Italy and Spain.

CDR3 length: 18 residues. Losses at the gene ends were 3 bases for V and 2 bases for J; bases not matched to a gene: 14. Per the germline V gene, CDR1 is SGHRS and CDR2 is YFSETQ. The assay was immunoSEQ multiplex PCR, and TCRdb's table has in-frame clones only and misses some. This sample has 150,000 to 200,000 clones, with roughly 77% found just once. This chain links TRBV5-1 with TRBJ2-3; TRBD1 matches at 8 bases. Sequences were obtained from peripheral blood. The receptor was isolated from a human donor in a cohort sampled during active COVID-19. CDR3 nucleotides: TGCGCCAGCAGCTCGACCCCCGTCCGGACAGGGTACACAGATACGCAGTATTTT. It translates to CASSSTPVRTGYTDTQYF. Using reference TRBV5-1 and TRBJ2-3 for the parts outside the CDR3, the full variable domain is KAGVTQTPRYLIKTRGQQVTLSCSPISGHRSVSWYQQTPGQGLQFLFEYFSETQRNKGNFPGRFSGRQFSNSRSEMNVSTLELGDSALYLCASSSTPVRTGYTDTQYFGPGTRLTVL.